Following are 27 T cell receptor beta chains from one sample sequenced in a study of T cell repertoires in cytomegalovirus infection. In TCRdb, the reads were re-called with MiXCR into one record per CDR3 protein. Of about 360,000 distinct CDR3 sequences detected, 15% to 20% appear once; the ten largest clones hold 7.5% to 9.5%. Input material: PBMCs. The receptors originated from a human donor in good health (CMV status not recorded). Some clones in this sample may be carry-over from other donors' samples.

The rearrangement joins TRBV9 to TRBJ2-7, with TRBD1 matching 8 bases. The junction had 5 bases not matched to a gene; V was cut back by 0 bases and J by 0 bases. CDR1 is SGDLS and CDR2 is YYNGEE in the germline V gene. The CDR3 consists of 16 residues. Here the CDR3 reads CASSVADRGSSYEQYF. In DNA form, the CDR3 reads TGTGCCAGCAGCGTAGCTGACAGGGGAAGCTCCTACGAGCAGTACTTC.

Ten or more counts support this clonotype. The V and J genes are TRBV12-3 or TRBV12-4 and TRBJ1-2; D remains ambiguous. The CDR3 contains 15 residues. V was trimmed by 3 bases and J by 2 bases, leaving 13 bases between them. The CDR3 loop reads CASSLRVYGNYGYTF. The DNA of the CDR3 is TGTGCCAGCAGTTTGAGGGTTTACGGAAACTATGGCTACACCTTC.

The chain is built from TRBV11-3 and TRBJ2-1, with 7 bases identical to TRBD1. In germline, CDR1 is SGHNT, CDR2 YENEEA. This CDR3 has 15 residues. V lost 3 bases, J lost 7 bases, and 9 bases stayed unmatched. The CDR3 sequence: CASSLGQGVWNEQFF. DNA of the CDR3: TGTGCCAGCAGCTTGGGTCAGGGGGTTTGGAATGAGCAGTTCTTC.

The CDR3 region is CASLGDTGSPLHF. DNA of the CDR3: TGTGCCAGCTTGGGGGACACGGGGTCACCCCTCCACTTT. The chain joins TRBV2 to TRBJ1-6, with TRBD1 as a possible D gene (6 bases). Germline values: CDR1 SNHLY, CDR2 FYNNEI. The CDR3 length is 13 residues. Trimming stripped 8 bases from V and 10 bases from J, with 15 bases between.

This clonotype was counted ten times or more. The chain recombines TRBV6-2 or TRBV6-3 with TRBJ2-1, with 8 bases lining up with TRBD1. The CDR3 runs 13 residues. With 4 bases clipped from V and 10 bases from J, the junction kept 6 bases outside the gene matches. Germline lookup yields CDR1 MNHEY and CDR2 SVGEGT. CDR3 sequence (DNA): TGTGCCAGCAGTTCGCAGCAGGGGGCCGAGCAGTTCTTC. As protein: CASSSQQGAEQFF.

This sequence joins TRBV10-3 and TRBJ1-1, with 7 bases matching TRBD1. The CDR3 covers 15 residues. Germline V gene sequence: CDR1 ENHRY, CDR2 SYGVKD. The ends lost 4 bases at V and 5 bases at J; junction bases unmatched: 10. The CDR3 bases are TGTGCCATCAGTGGGTATGGCAGGGGGAGGACTGAAGCTTTCTTT. Protein sequence: CAISGYGRGRTEAFF.

The chain couples TRBV20-1 to TRBJ2-7, with D unresolved. Germline V lookup: CDR1 DFQATT, CDR2 SNEGSKA (reference sequence). The CDR3 has 12 amino acids. V lost 5 bases to trimming and J lost 2 bases, with 10 bases between them. CDR3 in amino acids: CSAAGPPYEQYF. CDR3 coding DNA: TGCAGTGCTGCCGGTCCCCCCTACGAGCAGTACTTC.

This clonotype showed up just a few times. This chain connects TRBV6-2 or TRBV6-3 to TRBJ1-6, with D tentatively TRBD1 (5 bases). Trimming took 4 bases from V and 0 from J, leaving 13 bases between them. The germline CDR1 and CDR2 sequences are MNHEY and SVGEGT. The CDR3 is 17 amino acids. The CDR3 region has the DNA TGTGCCAGCAGTTCCTCGCGACAGAGCTCCTATAATTCACCCCTCCACTTT. Amino acids: CASSSSRQSSYNSPLHF.

This clonotype has at least ten counts. This sequence joins TRBV10-3 and TRBJ2-1, with a weak D call TRBD2 (6 bases). CDR1 is ENHRY, CDR2 SYGVKD, per germline. The germline V and J ends were trimmed by 11 bases and 5 bases, with 19 bases remaining between them. The CDR3 consists of 14 residues. Written as DNA, the CDR3 is TGTGCCTCTCGGGGTCTGCGGGGCAACAATGAGCAGTTCTTC. Translation gives CASRGLRGNNEQFF.

The chain employs TRBV20-1 and TRBJ1-1; D is possibly TRBD1 (5 bases). CDR1 is DFQATT and CDR2 is SNEGSKA in the germline V gene (reference sequence). This CDR3 comprises 14 residues. Trimming removed 4 bases at V and 5 bases at J, with 17 bases between. The CDR3 sequence is CSANKIGRGTEAFF. CDR3 sequence (DNA): TGCAGTGCTAATAAGATCGGCCGGGGGACTGAAGCTTTCTTT.

For this clonotype: One end of the junction fails to match germline, which may point to a read error. V gene TRBV6-6 combines with J gene TRBJ2-5; 7 bases are shared with TRBD1. The length of the CDR3 is 11 residues. CDR1 is MNHNY and CDR2 is SVGAGI in the germline V gene (reference sequence). The CDR3 region is CASSTGQEAGF. The DNA for the CDR3 is TGTGCCAGCAGTACAGGACAGGAGGCTGGGTTC.

This sequence joins TRBV23-1 and TRBJ1-5, with TRBD1 as a possible D gene (5 bases). TRBV23-1 falls under the ORF class, with uncertain function. Trimming removed 0 bases from V and 0 bases from J, with 18 bases in between. The CDR3 runs to 19 residues. CDR3 sequence (DNA): TGCGCCAGCAGTCAATCGAAATACAGGCACTACGATAGCAATCAGCCCCAGCATTTT. Translated: CASSQSKYRHYDSNQPQHF.

This clonotype has just a few counts. The chain is built from TRBV28 and TRBJ2-7, with a tentative D call TRBD2 (7 bases). The V end was cut by 2 bases, the J end by 2 bases, with 19 bases between. CDR3 length equals 17 residues. Germline CDR1 reads MDHEN; CDR2 reads SYDVKM. The CDR3 sequence: CASSLRYRGRETYEQYF. Written as DNA, the CDR3 is TGTGCCAGCAGTTTAAGGTATAGGGGGAGGGAAACCTACGAGCAGTACTTC.

The table lists this clonotype with a few counts. The gene calls are TRBV28 and TRBJ1-5; D gene uncertain. The CDR3 is 15 amino acids. Germline CDR1 and CDR2: MDHEN and SYDVKM. V gave up 2 bases and J gave up 0 bases, with 8 bases separating them. The CDR3 DNA reads TGTGCCAGCAGTTTAGGAGGGCTTAGCAATCAGCCCCAGCATTTT. It encodes CASSLGGLSNQPQHF.

The genes are TRBV10-3 and TRBJ1-5, with a weak D call TRBD1 (6 bases). The germline CDR1 and CDR2 sequences are ENHRY and SYGVKD. Trimming cost V 5 bases and J 9 bases, with 17 bases left between them. The CDR3 sequence is 14 residues long. The CDR3 nucleotides read TGTGCCATCAGTCCATCAGGGGCGGGGGGGCCCCAGCATTTT. Translation: CAISPSGAGGPQHF.

The chain recombines TRBV19 with TRBJ1-2; 8 nucleotides line up with TRBD1. This CDR3 contains 14 residues. CDR1 is LNHDA and CDR2 is SQIVND in the germline V gene (reference sequence). V was clipped by 6 bases and J by 6 bases; unmatched bases: 9. In nucleotides, the CDR3 is TGTGCCAGTAGCCAGACAGGGGCGGTCGATGGCTACACCTTC. It yields the protein CASSQTGAVDGYTF. Filled out from reference TRBV19 and TRBJ1-2, the complete variable domain reads DGGITQSPKYLFRKEGQNVTLSCEQNLNHDAMYWYRQDPGQGLRLIYYSQIVNDFQKGDIAEGYSVSREKKESFPLTVTSAQKNPTAFYLCASSQTGAVDGYTFGSGTRLTVV.

As to this clonotype: This CDR3 fails to terminate in the conserved phenylalanine or tryptophan, so it likely reflects a read error. The V gene is TRBV6-1, the J gene TRBJ1-5; no clear D gene. The CDR3 consists of 11 residues. Trimming removed 2 bases from V and 7 bases from J, with 3 bases in between. Germline V gene data show CDR1 as MNHNS and CDR2 as SASEGT. The CDR3 coding sequence is TGTGCCAGCAGTGAAATCCAGCCCCAGCATCTT. Translated, it gives CASSEIQPQHL.

The table lists this clonotype with many counts. The chain is built from TRBV7-2 and TRBJ2-7; the D gene is possibly TRBD2 (6 bases). CDR3 length: 12 residues. Germline CDR1 and CDR2: SGHTA and FQGNSA. The V and J ends lost 8 bases and 3 bases respectively, with 11 bases between them. The CDR3 region has the DNA TGTGCCAGCCAGGGACTGGGCTACGAGCAGTACTTC. Its translation: CASQGLGYEQYF.

This clonotype was seen at least ten times. The chain is built from TRBV6-1 and TRBJ2-1, with 12 bases aligning to TRBD2. Unmatched junction bases numbered 2, after V lost 8 bases and J lost 6 bases. Per the germline V gene, CDR1 is MNHNS and CDR2 is SASEGT. The CDR3 spans 13 residues. This CDR3 reads CASPGLAGNEQFF. DNA for the CDR3: TGTGCCAGCCCGGGACTAGCGGGCAATGAGCAGTTCTTC.

The sample holds many counts of this clonotype. CDR3 DNA sequence: TGTGCCAGCAGCCCCCTCTCGGCTAACTATGGCTACACCTTC. Protein: CASSPLSANYGYTF. The V and J genes are TRBV7-2 and TRBJ1-2; unclear D gene. V was shortened by 5 bases and J by 0 bases, with 10 bases between the two germline ends. CDR1 and CDR2 from the germline V gene are SGHTA and FQGNSA. CDR3 length: 14 amino acids.

This CDR3 is CASTKGLEETQYF. CDR3 DNA: TGTGCCAGCACCAAGGGACTTGAAGAGACCCAGTACTTC. The V call is TRBV2, the J call TRBJ2-5, with TRBD2 as a possible D gene (6 bases). The germline V gene encodes CDR1 SNHLY and CDR2 FYNNEI. The V gene lost 7 bases and the J gene lost 3 bases, with 12 bases spanning the gap. This CDR3 has 13 amino acids. The variable domain in full, completed from reference TRBV2 and TRBJ2-5, reads EPEVTQTPSHQVTQMGQEVILRCVPISNHLYFYWYRQILGQKVEFLVSFYNNEISEKSEIFDDQFSVERPDGSNFTLKIRSTKLEDSAMYFCASTKGLEETQYFGPGTRLLVL.

This clonotype was observed many times. The genes are TRBV7-2 and TRBJ1-6; D is unresolved. Germline assignment: CDR1 SGHTA and CDR2 FQGNSA. The CDR3 is 14 residues long. V gave up 3 bases and J gave up 7 bases, with 10 bases separating them. The CDR3, as DNA: TGTGCCAGCAGCTTGGATCACGCCAATTCACCCCTCCACTTT. Residues: CASSLDHANSPLHF.

J is TRBJ2-1 and V is TRBV6-6; D ambiguous. Looked up from germline, CDR1 is MNHNY and CDR2 is SVGAGI (reference sequence). The germline V and J ends were trimmed by 2 bases and 3 bases, with 11 bases remaining between them. The CDR3 contains 15 residues. The CDR3 DNA reads TGTGCCAGCAGTTACCGGAACGAATACTACAATGAGCAGTTCTTC. Translated, it gives CASSYRNEYYNEQFF.

In its sample, this clonotype was seen many times. The genes are TRBV7-2 and TRBJ2-7, with D unclear. This CDR3 spans 13 amino acids. From germline, CDR1 is SGHTA and CDR2 FQGNSA. Trimming took 1 base from V and 1 from J, leaving 5 bases between them. The CDR3 here is CASSLVISYEQYF. Here the CDR3 DNA reads TGTGCCAGCAGCTTAGTTATTTCCTACGAGCAGTACTTC.

The chain combines TRBV19 with TRBJ1-1; D gene uncertain. Trimming took 2 bases from V and 6 from J, leaving 10 bases between them. From germline, CDR1 is LNHDA and CDR2 SQIVND (reference sequence). CDR3 length equals 13 residues. The CDR3, as DNA: TGTGCCAGTAGTATAAGTCCGGGTGCTGAAGCTTTCTTT. This translates into CASSISPGAEAFF.

This clonotype was found many times. The V call is TRBV7-2, the J call TRBJ1-1; D unresolved. V lost 5 bases and J 7 bases, leaving 17 bases between the germline ends. The CDR3 spans 14 residues. The germline gives CDR1 SGHTA, CDR2 FQGNSA. The CDR3 sequence is CASSASRARSEAFF. The CDR3 coding sequence is TGTGCCAGCAGCGCCTCGAGGGCGAGGAGTGAAGCTTTCTTT.

The chain joins TRBV12-3 or TRBV12-4 to TRBJ2-1; D not resolved. This CDR3 comprises 15 residues. V was trimmed by 4 bases and J by 10 bases, leaving 20 bases between them. The CDR3 bases are TGTGCCAGCAGTTCCTCCTTTCGAGTTTTGGAAGAGCAGTTCTTC. It yields the protein CASSSSFRVLEEQFF.